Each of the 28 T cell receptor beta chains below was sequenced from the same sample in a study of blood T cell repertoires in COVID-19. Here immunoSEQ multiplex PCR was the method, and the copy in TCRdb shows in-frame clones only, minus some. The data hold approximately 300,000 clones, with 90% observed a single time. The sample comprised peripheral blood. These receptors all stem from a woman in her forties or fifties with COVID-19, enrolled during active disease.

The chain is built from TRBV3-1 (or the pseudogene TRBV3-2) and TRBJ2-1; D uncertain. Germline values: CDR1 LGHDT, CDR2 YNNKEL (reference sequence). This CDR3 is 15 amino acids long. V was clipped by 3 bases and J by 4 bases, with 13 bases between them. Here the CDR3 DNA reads TGTGCCAGCAGCCAGCTTCCGAACTCTTACAATGAGCAGTTCTTC. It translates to CASSQLPNSYNEQFF.

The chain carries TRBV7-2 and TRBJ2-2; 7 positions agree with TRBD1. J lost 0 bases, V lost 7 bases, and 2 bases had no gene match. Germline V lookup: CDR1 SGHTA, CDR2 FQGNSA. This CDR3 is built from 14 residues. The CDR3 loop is CASTGTANTGELFF. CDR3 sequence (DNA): TGTGCCAGCACCGGGACAGCGAACACCGGGGAGCTGTTTTTT. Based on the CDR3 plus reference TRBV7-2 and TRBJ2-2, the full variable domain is GAGVSQSPSNKVTEKGKDVELRCDPISGHTALYWYRQSLGQGLEFLIYFQGNSAPDKSGLPSDRFSAERTGGSVSTLTIQRTQQEDSAVYLCASTGTANTGELFFGEGSRLTVL.

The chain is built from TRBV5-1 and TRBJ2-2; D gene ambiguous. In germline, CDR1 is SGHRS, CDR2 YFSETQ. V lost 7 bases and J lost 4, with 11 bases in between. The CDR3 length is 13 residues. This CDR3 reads CASSPGATGELFF. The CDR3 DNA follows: TGCGCCAGCTCCCCGGGTGCCACCGGGGAGCTGTTTTTT.

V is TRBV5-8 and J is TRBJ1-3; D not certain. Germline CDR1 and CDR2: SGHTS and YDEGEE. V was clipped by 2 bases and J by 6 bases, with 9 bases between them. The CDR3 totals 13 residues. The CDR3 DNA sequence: TGTGCCAGCAGCTTTGTTCTGGCAAACACCATATATTTT. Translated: CASSFVLANTIYF.

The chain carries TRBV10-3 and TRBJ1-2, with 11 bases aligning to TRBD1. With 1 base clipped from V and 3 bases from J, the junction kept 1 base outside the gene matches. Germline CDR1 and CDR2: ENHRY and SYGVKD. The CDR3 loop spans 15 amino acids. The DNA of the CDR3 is TGTGCCATCAGTGAGTGGACAGGGGGCGACTATGGCTACACCTTC. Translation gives CAISEWTGGDYGYTF.

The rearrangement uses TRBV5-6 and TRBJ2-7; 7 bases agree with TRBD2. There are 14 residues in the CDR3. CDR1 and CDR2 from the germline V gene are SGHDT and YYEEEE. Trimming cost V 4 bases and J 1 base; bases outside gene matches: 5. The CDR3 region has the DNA TGTGCCAGCAGCCAGGCTAGCGGTTCCTACGAGCAGTACTTC. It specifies CASSQASGSYEQYF.

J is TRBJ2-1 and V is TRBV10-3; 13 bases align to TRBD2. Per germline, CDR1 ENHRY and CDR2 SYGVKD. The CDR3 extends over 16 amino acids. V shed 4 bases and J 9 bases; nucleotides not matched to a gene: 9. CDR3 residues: CAISVETSGRLGEQFF. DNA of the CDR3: TGTGCCATCAGTGTTGAGACTAGCGGGAGGCTCGGTGAGCAGTTCTTC.

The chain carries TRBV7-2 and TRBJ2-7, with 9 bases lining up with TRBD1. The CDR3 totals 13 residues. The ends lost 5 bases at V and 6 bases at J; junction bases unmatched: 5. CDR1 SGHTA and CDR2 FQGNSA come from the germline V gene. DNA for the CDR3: TGTGCCAGCAGCGCCAGGACAGGGGTCGAGCAGTACTTC. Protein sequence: CASSARTGVEQYF.

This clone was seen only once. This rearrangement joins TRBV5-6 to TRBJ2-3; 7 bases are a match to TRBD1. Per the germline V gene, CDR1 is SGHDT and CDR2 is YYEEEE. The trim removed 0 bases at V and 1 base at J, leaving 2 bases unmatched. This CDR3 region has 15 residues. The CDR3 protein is CASSLVGTGTDTQYF. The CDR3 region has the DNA TGTGCCAGCAGCTTGGTAGGGACAGGCACAGATACGCAGTATTTT.

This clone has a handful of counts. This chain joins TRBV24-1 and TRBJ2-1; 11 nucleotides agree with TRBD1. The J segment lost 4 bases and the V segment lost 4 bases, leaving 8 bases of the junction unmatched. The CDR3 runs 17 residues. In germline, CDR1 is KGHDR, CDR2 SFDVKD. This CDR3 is CATSDRTGQGGYNEQFF. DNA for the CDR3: TGTGCCACCAGTGACCGAACGGGACAGGGGGGATACAATGAGCAGTTCTTC.

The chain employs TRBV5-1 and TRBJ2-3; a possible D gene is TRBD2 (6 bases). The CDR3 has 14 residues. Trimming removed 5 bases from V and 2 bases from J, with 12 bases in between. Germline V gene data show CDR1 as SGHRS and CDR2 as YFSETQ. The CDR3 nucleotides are TGCGCCAGCAGAGGTGGGGGGATCACAGATACGCAGTATTTT. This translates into CASRGGGITDTQYF.

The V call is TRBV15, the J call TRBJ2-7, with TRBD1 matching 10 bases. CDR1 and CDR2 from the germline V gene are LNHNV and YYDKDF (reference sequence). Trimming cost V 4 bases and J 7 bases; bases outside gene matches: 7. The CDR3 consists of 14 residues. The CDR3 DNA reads TGTGCCACCAGCACCCGACAGGGGGCGAGTGAGCAGTACTTC. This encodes CATSTRQGASEQYF.

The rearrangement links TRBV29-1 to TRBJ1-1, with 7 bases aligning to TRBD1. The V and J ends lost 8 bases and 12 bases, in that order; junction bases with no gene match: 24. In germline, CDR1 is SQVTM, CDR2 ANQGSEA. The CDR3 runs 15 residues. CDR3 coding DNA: TGCAGCACCCTAGGGGTCGGGCAGGGGGAACGGCGATCTTTCTTT. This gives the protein CSTLGVGQGERRSFF.

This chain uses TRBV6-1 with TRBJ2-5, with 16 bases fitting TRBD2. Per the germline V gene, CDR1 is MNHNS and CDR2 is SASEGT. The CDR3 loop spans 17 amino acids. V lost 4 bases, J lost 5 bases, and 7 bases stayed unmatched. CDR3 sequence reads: CASSAGLAGGPVETQYF. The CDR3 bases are TGTGCCAGCAGTGCGGGACTAGCGGGAGGGCCGGTGGAGACCCAGTACTTC.

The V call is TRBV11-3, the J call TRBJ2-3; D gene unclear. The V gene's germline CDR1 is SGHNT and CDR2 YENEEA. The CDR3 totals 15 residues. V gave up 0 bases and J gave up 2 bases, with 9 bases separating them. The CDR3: CASSLDSSYTDTQYF. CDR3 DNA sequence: TGTGCCAGCAGCTTAGATTCGAGTTACACAGATACGCAGTATTTT.

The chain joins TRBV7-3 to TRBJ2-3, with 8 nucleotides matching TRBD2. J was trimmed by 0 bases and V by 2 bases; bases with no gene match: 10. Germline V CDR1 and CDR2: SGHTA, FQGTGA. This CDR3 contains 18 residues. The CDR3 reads CASSLLAGPPSSTDTQYF. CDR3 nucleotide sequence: TGTGCCAGCAGCTTATTAGCGGGACCACCGTCTAGCACAGATACGCAGTATTTT.

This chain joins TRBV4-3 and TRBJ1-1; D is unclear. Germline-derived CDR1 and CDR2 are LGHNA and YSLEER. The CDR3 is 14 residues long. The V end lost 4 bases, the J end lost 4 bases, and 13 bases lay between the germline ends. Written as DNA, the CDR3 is TGCGCCAGCAGCCTACACCGATACCTCACTGAAGCTTTCTTT. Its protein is CASSLHRYLTEAFF.

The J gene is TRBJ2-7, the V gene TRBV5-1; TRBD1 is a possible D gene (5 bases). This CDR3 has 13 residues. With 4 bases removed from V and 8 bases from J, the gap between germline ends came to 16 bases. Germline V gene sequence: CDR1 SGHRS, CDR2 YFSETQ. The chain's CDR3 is CASSIEPGKKQYF. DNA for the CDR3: TGCGCCAGCAGCATTGAGCCAGGGAAGAAGCAGTACTTC.

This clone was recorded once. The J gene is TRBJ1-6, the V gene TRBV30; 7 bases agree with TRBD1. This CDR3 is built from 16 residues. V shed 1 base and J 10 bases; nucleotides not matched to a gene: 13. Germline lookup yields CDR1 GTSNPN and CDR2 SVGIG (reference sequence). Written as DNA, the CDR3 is TGTGCCTGGAGTGGCTCCTCGGGACAGAGAGGGTCACCCCTCCACTTT. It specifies CAWSGSSGQRGSPLHF.

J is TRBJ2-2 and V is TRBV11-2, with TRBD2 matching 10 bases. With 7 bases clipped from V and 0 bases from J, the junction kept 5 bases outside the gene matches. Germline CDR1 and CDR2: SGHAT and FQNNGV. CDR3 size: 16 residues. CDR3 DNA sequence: TGTGCCAGCACACTTAGCGGGAGGCCGAACACCGGGGAGCTGTTTTTT. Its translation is CASTLSGRPNTGELFF.

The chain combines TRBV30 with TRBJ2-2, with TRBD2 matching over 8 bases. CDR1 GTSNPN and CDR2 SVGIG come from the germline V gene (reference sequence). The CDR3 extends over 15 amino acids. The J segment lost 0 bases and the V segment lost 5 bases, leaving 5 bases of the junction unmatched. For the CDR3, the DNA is TGTGCCTGGGCCTTACTAGCGGCGAACACCGGGGAGCTGTTTTTT. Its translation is CAWALLAANTGELFF. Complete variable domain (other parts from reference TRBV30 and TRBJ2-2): SQTIHQWPATLVQPVGSPLSLECTVEGTSNPNLYWYRQAAGRGLQLLFYSVGIGQISSEVPQNLSASRPQDRQFILSSKKLLLSDSGFYLCAWALLAANTGELFFGEGSRLTVL.

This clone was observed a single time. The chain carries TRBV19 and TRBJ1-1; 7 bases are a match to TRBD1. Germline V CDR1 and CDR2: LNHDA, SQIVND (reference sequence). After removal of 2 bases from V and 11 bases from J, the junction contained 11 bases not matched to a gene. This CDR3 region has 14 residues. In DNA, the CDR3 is TGTGCCAGTAGTATAACTACCACACAGGGGTCGGCTTTCTTT. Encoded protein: CASSITTTQGSAFF.

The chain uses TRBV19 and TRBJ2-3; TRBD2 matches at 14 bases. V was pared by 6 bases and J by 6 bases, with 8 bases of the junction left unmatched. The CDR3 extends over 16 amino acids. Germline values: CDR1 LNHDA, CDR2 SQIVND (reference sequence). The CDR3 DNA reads TGTGCCAGTAGCATCAGACTAGCGGGAGGGGGTGATACGCAGTATTTT. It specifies CASSIRLAGGGDTQYF. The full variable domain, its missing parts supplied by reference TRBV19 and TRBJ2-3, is DGGITQSPKYLFRKEGQNVTLSCEQNLNHDAMYWYRQDPGQGLRLIYYSQIVNDFQKGDIAEGYSVSREKKESFPLTVTSAQKNPTAFYLCASSIRLAGGGDTQYFGPGTRLTVL.

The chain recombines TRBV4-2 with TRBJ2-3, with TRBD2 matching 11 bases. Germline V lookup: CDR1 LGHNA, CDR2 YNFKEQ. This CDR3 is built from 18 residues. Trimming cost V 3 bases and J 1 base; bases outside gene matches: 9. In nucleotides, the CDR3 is TGTGCCAGCAGCCAGGCAACAGGGACTAGCGGACGCACAGATACGCAGTATTTT. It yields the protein CASSQATGTSGRTDTQYF.

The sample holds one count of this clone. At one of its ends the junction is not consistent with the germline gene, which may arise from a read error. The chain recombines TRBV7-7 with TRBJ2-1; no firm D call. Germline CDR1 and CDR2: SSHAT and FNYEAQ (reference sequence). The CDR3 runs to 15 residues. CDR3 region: CASSSLGSSYNEQFF. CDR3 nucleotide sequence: TGTGCTAGCAGCTCCCTCGGGTCATCCTACAATGAGCAGTTCTTC.

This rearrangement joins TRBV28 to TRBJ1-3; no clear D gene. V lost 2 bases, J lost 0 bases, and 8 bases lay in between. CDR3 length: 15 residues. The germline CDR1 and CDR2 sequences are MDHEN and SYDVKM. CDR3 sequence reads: CASSLTQASGNTIYF. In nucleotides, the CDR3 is TGTGCCAGCAGTTTAACCCAGGCCTCTGGAAACACCATATATTTT.

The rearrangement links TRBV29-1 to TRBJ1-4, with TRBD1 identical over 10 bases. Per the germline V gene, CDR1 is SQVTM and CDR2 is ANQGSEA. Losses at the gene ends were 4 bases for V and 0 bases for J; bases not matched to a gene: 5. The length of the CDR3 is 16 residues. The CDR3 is CSVVRGQGTTNEKLFF. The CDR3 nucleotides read TGCAGCGTTGTCAGGGGACAGGGGACAACTAATGAAAAACTGTTTTTT.

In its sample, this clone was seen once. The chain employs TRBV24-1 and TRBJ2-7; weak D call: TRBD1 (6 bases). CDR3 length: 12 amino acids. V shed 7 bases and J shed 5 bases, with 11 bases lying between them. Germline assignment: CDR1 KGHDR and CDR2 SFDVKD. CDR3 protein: CATSNTGNEQYF. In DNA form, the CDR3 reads TGTGCCACCAGCAATACAGGGAACGAGCAGTACTTC.